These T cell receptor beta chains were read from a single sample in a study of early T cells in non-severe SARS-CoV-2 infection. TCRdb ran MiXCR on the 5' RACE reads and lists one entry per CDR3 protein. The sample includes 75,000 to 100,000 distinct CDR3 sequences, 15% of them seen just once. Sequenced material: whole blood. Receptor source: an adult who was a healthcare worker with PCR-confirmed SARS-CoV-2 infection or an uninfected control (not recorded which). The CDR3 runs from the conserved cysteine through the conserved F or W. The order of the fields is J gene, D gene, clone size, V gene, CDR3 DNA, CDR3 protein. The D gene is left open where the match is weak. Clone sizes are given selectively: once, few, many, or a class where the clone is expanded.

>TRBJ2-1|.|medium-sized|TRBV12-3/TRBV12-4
TGTGCCAGCGCATATTCGGACAGTATTCCCCTATACAATGAGCAGTTCTTC
CASAYSDSIPLYNEQFF
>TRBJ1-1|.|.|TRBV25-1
TGTGCCAGCAGCCATGCTATTGAAGCTTTCTTT
CASSHAIEAFF
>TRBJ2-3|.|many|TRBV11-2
TGTGCCAGCAGAAGTCTGTCGCAGACGGGAAGTCCGCAGTATTTT
CASRSLSQTGSPQYF
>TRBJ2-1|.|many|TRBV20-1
TGCAGTGCTCCAACCCCGGACAGCTACAATGAGCAGTTCTTC
CSAPTPDSYNEQFF
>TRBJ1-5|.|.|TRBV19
TGTGCCAGTAGTGCAACAGTTAATCAGCCCCAGCATTTT
CASSATVNQPQHF
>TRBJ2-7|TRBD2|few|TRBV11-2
TGTGCCAGCAGTTTTGGAATAGCGGGAGCAGTAGAGCAGTACTTC
CASSFGIAGAVEQYF
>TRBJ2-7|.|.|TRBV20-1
TGCAGTGCTAGAGCGGGACACCGCTACGAGCAGTACTTC
CSARAGHRYEQYF
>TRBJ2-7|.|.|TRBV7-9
TGTGCCAGCAGCCGAAACAGCTACGAGCAGTACTTC
CASSRNSYEQYF
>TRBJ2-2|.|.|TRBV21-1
TGTGCCAGCAGCAAGGGCAGGGGGAACACCGGGGAGCTGTTTTTT
CASSKGRGNTGELFF
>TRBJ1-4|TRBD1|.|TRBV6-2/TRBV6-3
TGTGCCAGCACCCACACGGACAGGGGGCGCGCTGAGGAAAAACTGTTTTTT
CASTHTDRGRAEEKLFF
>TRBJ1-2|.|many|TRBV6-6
TGTGCCAGCAGTTATATGCAGGCCAACTATGGCTACACCTTC
CASSYMQANYGYTF
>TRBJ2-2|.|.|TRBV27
TGTGCCACCTCCACGTTAGACAGAAGTACCGGGGAGCTGTTTTTT
CATSTLDRSTGELFF